In its sample, the clone carrying this TCR beta chain was seen once. The antigen is unknown. The data were taken from a study of post-analysis software for immune sequencing data. Study-wide points: TRBV5-6, TRBV5-1 and TRBV20-1 belonged to a set of about five TRBV segments that were more frequent in patients than controls.

From germline, CDR1 is SGHRS and CDR2 YFSETQ. CDR3 length: 17 residues. Unique molecular identifiers were carried by the TCR beta cDNA libraries. MiXCR, applied by TCRdb to the PCR reads, yields one record per CDR3 protein. The sample lists around 770,000 distinct CDR3 sequences; about 45% were seen once. The sample consisted of blood. This chain uses TRBV5-1 with TRBJ2-1; 7 nucleotides line up with TRBD1. Matching the DNA end better, TRBJ2-7 makes the J call doubtful. The TCR was taken from a girl between 10 and 17 years old with multiple sclerosis. CDR3: CASSLPPGQSSYNEQYF. The CDR3 DNA follows: TGCGCCAGCAGCTTGCCTCCGGGACAGAGCTCCTACAATGAGCAGTACTTC.